A selection of T cell receptor beta chains follows, all from one sample in a study of blood T cell repertoires in COVID-19. Some clones are missing from TCRdb's copy, which holds only in-frame ones; the method was immunoSEQ multiplex PCR. The table records just under 90,000 clones, 88% of them present only once. The sequencing sample was made of peripheral blood. The receptors were sampled from a woman older than 75 with acute or convalescent COVID-19. CDR3s include the opening cysteine and the closing phenylalanine or tryptophan. The order of the fields is V gene, D gene, CDR3 protein. The D gene is left open where the match is weak.

TRBV30,TRBD1,CAWSRQGVARKLFF
TRBV21-1,.,CASSKEGRGRVYNEQFF
TRBV29-1,.,CSVGVDSPTDTQYF
TRBV24-1,TRBD1,CATSDSRDSGEKLFF
TRBV30,.,CAWTEKEGWNTEAFF
TRBV19,.,CASSAGQSYGYTF
TRBV4-3,TRBD2,CASSQDVTGGGTYNEQFF
TRBV18,TRBD1,CASSVPGQAFGRNNSPLHF
TRBV24-1,.,CATSDPSTSGPSYNEQFF
TRBV7-2,TRBD2,CASSLAGGHEQYF
TRBV15,.,CATSPERNQPQHF
TRBV2,TRBD1,CASSDQGALMSQHF
TRBV6-1,.,CASSLRETQYF
TRBV28,TRBD2,CASSSPGLAGGNEQFF
TRBV2,TRBD2,CAGKTSGSSDTQYF
TRBV19,TRBD1,CATRDRGNQPQHF
TRBV2,.,CASREGQPQHF
TRBV14,TRBD2,CASSQWTSLGQETQYF
TRBV5-4,.,CASSLFRGGGTDTQYF
TRBV21-1,.,CASSKKQNSNQPQHF
TRBV6-2/TRBV6-3,.,CASSYSILTTDTQYF
TRBV9,TRBD2,CASSFSGNANTGELFF
TRBV19,.,CASSLQIMNTEAFF
TRBV10-3,TRBD1,CAISESGTGVSYNGYTF
TRBV4-3,TRBD1,CASRDRASGSEAFF
TRBV4-1,.,CASTGLGDTQYF
TRBV20-1,.,CSASYTNTEAFF
TRBV27,.,CASSPGTHTQYF
TRBV19,TRBD2,CASRKPGGIYNEQFF
TRBV19,TRBD2,CASSIVGTSGRSPYNEQFF
TRBV2,TRBD2,CASTGLAGVTGELFF
TRBV27,TRBD2,CASTRFGLADEQFF
TRBV19,TRBD1,CASSPLRTGGTSTGANVLTF
TRBV19,TRBD1,CASTKDRDSNQPQHF
TRBV28,TRBD1,CASSPPGGFGYGYTF
TRBV5-4,TRBD2,CASSLRSGRGDTQYF
TRBV19,TRBD1,CASSLRDSLSNQPQHF
TRBV7-2,.,CASSLSGTSNYGYTF
TRBV4-3,.,CASSFDSTGNEQFF
TRBV18,TRBD1,CASSPGQGSTEAFF
TRBV9,.,CASSVAPNVNTEAFF